This T cell receptor beta chain is drawn from a study of T cells in Graves' hyperthyroidism and ophthalmopathy. Template material for amplifying TCR beta CDR3 regions consisted of RNA transcripts. Primed by the HTBI set, a first-round RT-PCR was run on the TCR CDR3. In TCRdb, the multiplex PCR reads were re-called with MiXCR into one record per CDR3 protein. Seen here are 270,000 or so distinct CDR3 sequences, about 25% observed once, and the top ten hold approximately 30%. Germline lookup yields CDR1 DFQATT and CDR2 SNEGSKA (reference sequence). Trimming cost V 5 bases and J 0 bases; bases outside gene matches: 7. The CDR3 has 14 residues.

The sample comprised blood. The sequence was collected from a man aged 40-49 years with Graves' hyperthyroidism that later progressed to Graves' ophthalmopathy. The rearrangement uses TRBV20-1 and TRBJ2-7, with 7 bases that match TRBD1. In nucleotides, the CDR3 is TGCAGTGCTCCAGGGGGTTATTTCTCCTACGAGCAGTACTTC. This translates into CSAPGGYFSYEQYF.